Each of the 11 T cell receptor beta chains below was sequenced from the same sample in a study of T cell repertoires in cytomegalovirus infection. TCRdb redid the calling of the reads with MiXCR, one entry per CDR3 protein. Among around 330,000 distinct CDR3 sequences listed, about 17% were seen once. The sequencing sample was made of PBMCs. Receptors were obtained from a human donor in good health (CMV status not recorded). Some clones in this sample may be carry-over from other donors' samples.

The rearrangement links TRBV18 to TRBJ1-1; TRBD1 agrees at 7 bases. CDR3 size: 17 residues. Germline V gives CDR1 KGHSH, CDR2 LQKENI. With V trimmed by 4 bases and J by 5 bases, 16 bases remained unmatched. The CDR3 reads CASSRQGLGGEWTEAFF. CDR3 DNA sequence: TGTGCCAGCTCACGACAGGGTCTTGGGGGAGAATGGACTGAAGCTTTCTTT.

V and J are TRBV29-1 and TRBJ2-2, with D tentatively TRBD2 (5 bases). CDR3 length: 13 residues. Germline V gene sequence: CDR1 SQVTM, CDR2 ANQGSEA. Trimming stripped 4 bases from V and 3 bases from J, with 9 bases between. CDR3 nucleotides: TGCAGCGTTGTAGCGCTTGACACCGGGGAGCTGTTTTTT. It yields the protein CSVVALDTGELFF.

V gene TRBV7-9 combines with J gene TRBJ2-1; 10 positions match TRBD2. J lost 0 bases, V lost 7 bases, and 3 bases had no gene match. This CDR3 region has 15 residues. The germline CDR1 and CDR2 sequences are SEHNR and FQNEAQ (reference sequence). The CDR3 region has the DNA TGTGCCAGCACCGCTAGCGGGAGCTCCTACAATGAGCAGTTCTTC. Encoded protein: CASTASGSSYNEQFF. Full variable domain (missing parts from reference TRBV7-9 and TRBJ2-1): DTGVSQNPRHKITKRGQNVTFRCDPISEHNRLYWYRQTLGQGPEFLTYFQNEAQLEKSRLLSDRFSAERPKGSFSTLEIQRTEQGDSAMYLCASTASGSSYNEQFFGPGTRLTVL.

This clonotype was recorded a few times. This chain joins TRBV5-6 and TRBJ2-5; TRBD2 is a possible D gene (6 bases). This CDR3 has 14 residues. The germline CDR1 and CDR2 sequences are SGHDT and YYEEEE. Trimming took 5 bases from V and 4 from J, leaving 15 bases between them. The CDR3 loop reads CASREGRHGETQYF. CDR3 in DNA: TGTGCCAGCAGGGAGGGGAGGCACGGAGAGACCCAGTACTTC. Based on the CDR3 plus reference TRBV5-6 and TRBJ2-5, the full variable domain is DAGVTQSPTHLIKTRGQQVTLRCSPKSGHDTVSWYQQALGQGPQFIFQYYEEEERQRGNFPDRFSGHQFPNYSSELNVNALLLGDSALYLCASREGRHGETQYFGPGTRLLVL.

This rearrangement joins TRBV6-1 to TRBJ2-4; 9 positions match TRBD2. This CDR3 spans 15 amino acids. Germline V lookup: CDR1 MNHNS, CDR2 SASEGT. The J segment lost 3 bases and the V segment lost 7 bases, leaving 7 bases of the junction unmatched. The CDR3 sequence is CASTGGGAGKNIQYF. Written as DNA, the CDR3 is TGTGCCAGCACTGGCGGGGGGGCTGGCAAAAACATTCAGTACTTC.

V gene TRBV29-1 combines with J gene TRBJ2-7; D possibly corresponds to TRBD1 (5 bases). Trimming removed 4 bases at V and 3 bases at J, with 10 bases between. There are 12 residues in the CDR3. In germline, CDR1 is SQVTM, CDR2 ANQGSEA. The CDR3 spells CSVGGRSYEQYF. The CDR3, as DNA: TGCAGCGTTGGGGGCAGAAGCTACGAGCAGTACTTC.

This clonotype was recorded many times. This rearrangement joins TRBV7-2 to TRBJ2-4; tentatively, D is TRBD2 (5 bases). Trimming removed 5 bases at V and 1 base at J, with 12 bases between. The germline gives CDR1 SGHTA, CDR2 FQGNSA. The CDR3 sequence is 15 residues long. In nucleotides, the CDR3 is TGTGCCAGCAGCCCCCGGGAAGGGGCCAAAAACATTCAGTACTTC. Protein product: CASSPREGAKNIQYF.

This clonotype was found a few times. The V and J genes are TRBV20-1 and TRBJ2-7, with D tentatively TRBD1 (6 bases). The V and J ends lost 3 bases and 4 bases respectively, with 7 bases between them. Germline CDR1 and CDR2: DFQATT and SNEGSKA (reference sequence). The CDR3 is 11 residues long. This chain's CDR3 is CSASQGYEQYF. The CDR3 region has the DNA TGCAGTGCTAGCCAGGGGTACGAGCAGTACTTC.

This clonotype was seen a few times. The gene calls are TRBV12-3 or TRBV12-4 and TRBJ1-2, with D hard to call. The CDR3 runs to 12 residues. V lost 8 bases, J lost 2 bases, and 9 bases lay in between. CDR3 in DNA: TGTGCCAGCGGATTAAGCAACTATGGCTACACCTTC. Amino acid sequence: CASGLSNYGYTF.

This clonotype showed up just a few times. V usage is TRBV27 and J usage is TRBJ2-7, with 7 bases matching TRBD1. CDR1 is MNHEY and CDR2 is SMNVEV in the germline V gene (reference sequence). V gave up 5 bases and J gave up 3 bases; unmatched junction bases: 13. The CDR3 sequence is 16 residues long. Here the CDR3 reads CASSGPSGTESYEQYF. The CDR3 DNA sequence: TGTGCCAGCAGTGGACCCTCCGGGACAGAAAGCTACGAGCAGTACTTC.

This clonotype appeared a few times. The chain couples TRBV20-1 to TRBJ2-7; no definite D call. There are 14 residues in the CDR3. V was pared by 0 bases and J by 3 bases, with 12 bases between. CDR1 is DFQATT and CDR2 is SNEGSKA in the germline V gene (reference sequence). CDR3 DNA sequence: TGCAGTGCTAGAGATAGTAGGGTTGGCTACGAGCAGTACTTC. It specifies CSARDSRVGYEQYF.